This T cell receptor (beta chain) was observed in a study of T cells in Graves' hyperthyroidism and ophthalmopathy (dated by TCRdb to 2018 to 2020). About the investigation overall: TCR V-J signatures able to tell the groups apart were searched for in a discovery cohort of approximately 95 patients, of whom under 45 had Graves' ophthalmopathy and roughly 57 had stable Graves' hyperthyroidism. Prospective prediction of ophthalmopathy was tested in an independent validation cohort consisting of fewer than 20 hyperthyroidism patients and some 16 patients who later progressed to ophthalmopathy. The roughly 100 discovery patients were divided at random into training and test sets in a 7:3 ratio. Thyroid tissue and blood T-cell repertoires from about six Graves' hyperthyroidism patients were also compared in the study. Following sampling, methimazole starting at 30 mg daily was given to hyperthyroidism patients, and high-dose intravenous methylprednisolone was given to ophthalmopathy patients. The paper reports TCR Vbeta CDR3 sequencing of roughly 140 peripheral blood samples: under 45 ophthalmopathy, 75 to 80 hyperthyroidism and some 17 progressor patients.

This clonotype was seen ten or more times. The clone's antigen remains unknown. Base qualities are not at hand, and no much larger clone is one base apart. Exclusion was applied to patients with uncontrolled infections, other autoimmune diseases, pregnancy or lactation. Clinical symptoms, serum thyroxine and TRAb, thyroid ultrasound, and orbital computed tomography formed the basis for the diagnoses. Total RNA was extracted using Trizol reagent, and RNA quality was assessed on an Agilent 2100 Bioanalyzer. The germline V gene encodes CDR1 DFQATT and CDR2 SNEGSKA (reference sequence). A distance of 7 bases separates the germline ends of V and J, which lose 0 bases and 5 bases respectively. Reading from cysteine to phenylalanine, the CDR3 counts 12 amino acids. Only the CDR3 region is kept as DNA, spanning 36 bases read in frame from base 1. The research as a whole found: Ophthalmopathy was separated from stable hyperthyroidism by a 13 V-J signature model, with 87.88% sensitivity and 81% to 82% specificity obtained in cross-validation and 80%/75% obtained in testing. Sample size was not statistically predetermined, and investigators were not blinded to group allocation. In validation, the model predicted progression to ophthalmopathy a median of about 5.9 months before onset, with roughly 68% sensitivity and roughly 79% specificity. Most expanded thyroid clonotypes (frequency above 0.001) were also detected in blood, a finding suggesting that blood repertoires may reflect thyroid immune responses.

The TCR beta CDR3 regions were amplified from RNA transcripts. The TCR CDR3 was subjected to a first round of RT-PCR using the HTBI primer set and the Qiagen OneStep RT-PCR kit. Libraries were constructed in a second round of multiplex PCR, after which size selection and purification were carried out. The libraries were sequenced on an Illumina HiSeq2000 using paired-end 100 bp reads. In the paper's pipeline: SOAPnuke was used to process the raw data, removing reads that contained adapters or uncalled bases, had a mean Phred below 15, or lacked an exact match to the constant primer or identifier. COPE v1.2.5 was used to merge high-quality paired reads, and clonotypes were defined as unique nucleotide sequences. MiTCR v1.1 was used to align the clonotypes against IMGT TRBV, TRBD and TRBJ reference segments. The analysis was restricted to V-J combinations with a frequency above 0.0001, which together covered 99.2% of the repertoires. The TCS score was defined as F50 (clonal expansion) divided by E x V (chaos), with BLOSUM62-based TCRdist calculated between CDR3 peptides within each V-J. Welch's t-statistics and random forest reduced several hundred V-J features to some 14, which were used in a naive Bayes classifier (R e1071). The Morisita-Horn index was used to measure how similar the thyroid and blood repertoires were. TCRdb cleaned the public reads at Q25 with fastp, built clones with MiXCR and kept in-frame beta chains. Each entry merges the rows of one CDR3 protein and shows their most common DNA and genes. The V and J calls reflect TCRdb's pipeline rather than the authors' work. In all, the sample holds hundreds of thousands of distinct CDR3 sequences, and roughly 46% of those were seen once. The leading ten clones occupy less than 9.5% of the sample.

The sequencing sample was made of peripheral blood or thyroid tissue (not recorded which). The chain is made from TRBV20-1 and TRBJ2-5; no D segment can be confidently identified. This TCR derives from an adult man with Graves' disease, either hyperthyroidism or ophthalmopathy (not recorded which). The encoded CDR3 is CSARDLPETQYF. The nucleotide sequence reads TGCAGTGCTAGAGATCTTCCGGAGACCCAGTACTTC.